These 3 T cell receptor beta chains came from one sample sequenced in a study of T cells in Graves' hyperthyroidism and ophthalmopathy. Amplification targeted TCR beta CDR3 regions from RNA transcripts. The HTBI primer set served for first-round RT-PCR of the TCR CDR3. TCRdb used MiXCR to reprocess the multiplex PCR reads, holding one entry per CDR3 protein. The sample consists of around 400,000 distinct CDR3 sequences, more than 15% of them appearing once. Sequenced sample: blood. Receptors were obtained from a young woman with Graves' hyperthyroidism that later progressed to Graves' ophthalmopathy.

This chain connects TRBV7-2 to TRBJ2-1; no clear D gene. Germline CDR1 SGHTA, CDR2 FQGNSA. The CDR3 length is 15 residues. The V end lost 3 bases, the J end lost 5 bases, and 14 bases lay between the germline ends. The CDR3 sequence is CASSLARGGHNEQFF. In nucleotides, the CDR3 is TGTGCCAGCAGCTTGGCCAGAGGTGGGCACAATGAGCAGTTCTTC.

This clonotype was seen repeatedly, ten times or more. This chain uses TRBV5-1 with TRBJ2-1; 10 bases align to TRBD2. V was clipped by 4 bases and J by 6 bases; unmatched bases: 4. The CDR3 totals 14 residues. The germline V gene has CDR1 SGHRS and CDR2 YFSETQ. CDR3 DNA: TGCGCCAGCAGCAAGGGACTAGCGAGCAATGAGCAGTTCTTC. As protein: CASSKGLASNEQFF.

This clonotype was counted only a few times. The genes are TRBV20-1 and TRBJ2-3; D assignment may be TRBD1 or TRBD2 (6 bases each). V gave up 3 bases and J gave up 2 bases, with 12 bases separating them. Germline assignment: CDR1 DFQATT and CDR2 SNEGSKA (reference sequence). The CDR3 totals 14 residues. Written as DNA, the CDR3 is TGCAGTGCTAGTAGGGGGGTGGACACAGATACGCAGTATTTT. Its translation: CSASRGVDTDTQYF.